This T cell receptor (beta chain) was recovered during a study of blood T cell repertoires in COVID-19 (dated by TCRdb to 2020 to 2022). General notes on the study: Samples covering the acute and convalescent phases of COVID-19 were provided by collaborators in the United States, Italy and Spain. Where available, HLA class I and class II types were obtained from metadata supplied by the sample provider rather than from assay-based typing. Deeply sampled blood TCRbeta repertoires from subjects exposed to, actively infected with, or recovered from COVID-19 were included in the dataset. The repertoires were released in a freely available public database meant as a resource for research on the immune response to SARS-CoV-2. A de-identified subject ID, COVID-19 status, age in years and sex were almost always included in the sample metadata. The material from the prospective study consisted of cDNA or gDNA derived from T cells, B-cell-depleted T cells, or PBMCs. Samples came from the ongoing ImmuneRACE study (first 160 participants) plus 1,254 subjects from 6 global collaborators. Beyond this particular receptor, the publication reports: The quantity of clinical and demographic metadata differed by source and by participant and was supplied without curation.

The collaborating institutions used their own protocols to collect whole blood in K2EDTA tubes. For TCRbeta analysis, collaborators shipped samples as frozen whole blood, isolated PBMCs, or DNA extracted from either of those sample types. On this clone: Its specific antigen is unknown. The record has no base qualities; no much larger clone is one base away.

TCRbeta CDR3 regions were amplified from genomic DNA using the immunoSEQ Assay, a bias-controlled multiplex PCR. Concerning the study's data processing: The number of nucleated cells in each sample was estimated by amplification of reference gene primers within the assay. To quantify the absolute abundance of each unique TCRbeta CDR3 rearrangement, sequence reads were collapsed and filtered. For each sample, productive Simpson clonality was calculated by taking the square root of Simpson's diversity index across productive rearrangements. The table comes from immuneACCESS by way of TCRdb, which keeps in-frame sequences with V and J called. Part of the clones is missing from these tables; in studies checked, under half for an unresolved V gene and the rest for unknown reasons. That table gives V, J and clone size, and the DNA gave D and trimming. This sample gives 150,000 to 200,000 clones in total; about 88% of them show up just once. The leading ten clones occupy 5.5% to 8.5% of the sample.

As encoded in the germline V gene (reference sequence), CDR1 is LNHDA while CDR2 is SQIVND. Trimming removed 6 bases from V and 1 base from J; the gene matches leave 7 bases unexplained. Including cysteine and phenylalanine, the CDR3 has 15 amino acids. The DNA shown is the 45-base CDR3, in frame from base 1. The rearrangement joined TRBV19 to TRBJ1-2, and TRBD1 matches 8 of the central bases. The material sequenced was peripheral blood. This receptor was obtained from an elderly woman in a cohort sampled during active or convalescent COVID-19. The CDR3 in this case is CASSDHRGINYGYTF. The base sequence is TGTGCCAGTAGCGATCACAGGGGGATTAACTATGGCTACACCTTC.